This is a list of T cell receptor beta chains from one sample in a study of shared clonotypes between healthy human individuals. Sequencing was performed with immunoSEQ multiplex PCR; in TCRdb, only in-frame clones are kept and a portion is missing. The table shows roughly 2.2 million clones, with around 90% occurring only once. Sequencing input: naive CD4+ T cells from PBMCs. Receptor source: a man aged 18-30 years in good health. Some clones in this sample may be carry-over from other donors' samples. The CDR3 runs from the conserved cysteine through the conserved F or W. A D gene is named only where the DNA matches it firmly. Size is omitted from some rows. Given values are once, few, many or a class for expanded clones.

v_call,j_call,d_call,clone_size,cdr3_nt,cdr3_aa
TRBV5-4,TRBJ2-7,TRBD1,NA,TGTGCCAGCAGTCATAAAGACGGGACAGGGCTCTACGAGCAGTACTTC,CASSHKDGTGLYEQYF
TRBV4-2,TRBJ2-3,NA,NA,TGTGCCAGCAGCCCAGCAGCAGATACGCAGTATTTT,CASSPAADTQYF
TRBV7-9,TRBJ2-1,NA,once,TGTGCCAGCAGCTTCTCTGCTGGCAGGGCGAGCAATGAGCAGTTCTTC,CASSFSAGRASNEQFF
TRBV6-5,TRBJ2-7,NA,NA,TGTGCCAGCAGCCAAGGCCCACTCTACGAGCAGTACTTC,CASSQGPLYEQYF
TRBV5-1,TRBJ1-1,NA,NA,TGCGCCAGCAGCTCCCCGGGGCGTAACACTGAAGCTTTCTTT,CASSSPGRNTEAFF
TRBV25-1,TRBJ2-7,NA,NA,TGTGCCAGCAGTGAATCGAAGGGTTCCTACGAGCAGTACTTC,CASSESKGSYEQYF
TRBV7-2,TRBJ2-2,TRBD1,NA,TGTGCCAGCAGAAGACAGGGGGCGGGCACCGGGGAGCTGTTTTTT,CASRRQGAGTGELFF
TRBV19,TRBJ2-7,NA,NA,TGTGCCAGTAGTATGAAGGGCCCCTACGAGCAGTACTTC,CASSMKGPYEQYF
TRBV6-1,TRBJ2-5,NA,NA,TGTGCCAGCAGTGAGGGACAACAAGAGACCCAGTACTTC,CASSEGQQETQYF
TRBV14,TRBJ1-2,NA,NA,TGTGCCAGCAGCCAAGATCAGGGACTGCGGTATGGCTACACCTTC,CASSQDQGLRYGYTF
TRBV6-1,TRBJ2-3,TRBD1,NA,TGTGCCAGCAGCGGGAGTGGACAGGGCTCCAGTACGCAGTATTTT,CASSGSGQGSSTQYF
TRBV27,TRBJ2-1,NA,NA,TGTGCCAGCACTCTTGGGGGGCGCGGCGATGAGCAGTTCTTC,CASTLGGRGDEQFF
TRBV18,TRBJ2-5,NA,NA,TGTGCCAGCTCACGAGACGGGGTAGCGGCCCGCTCATTAGAGACCCAGTACTTC,CASSRDGVAARSLETQYF
TRBV29-1,TRBJ2-2,NA,NA,TGCAGCGTTGTCCTGGCGGGTTACTCCGGGGAGCTGTTTTTT,CSVVLAGYSGELFF
TRBV18,TRBJ1-1,NA,NA,TGTGCCAGCTCAGCCCCAGACAGCCGTGTGAACACTGAAGCTTTCTTT,CASSAPDSRVNTEAFF
TRBV9,TRBJ2-7,NA,NA,TGTGCCAGCAGCGTATCGTTTACGACCTACGAGCAGTACTTC,CASSVSFTTYEQYF
TRBV11-3,TRBJ2-1,TRBD2,NA,TGTGCCAGCAGCTTAGGGGCTAGCGGGACGTCGTTCTTC,CASSLGASGTSFF
TRBV28,TRBJ2-5,NA,NA,TGTGCCAGCAGTGCCTTTAGGGGCCGAGAGACCCAGTACTTC,CASSAFRGRETQYF
TRBV30,TRBJ2-1,NA,NA,TGTGCCTGGAGTTTAGGTGGGGACGAGCAGTTCTTC,CAWSLGGDEQFF
TRBV5-1,TRBJ2-2,NA,NA,TGCGCCAGCAGCTCTGGGCCCTTTAGCGGGGAGCTGTTTTTT,CASSSGPFSGELFF
TRBV5-1,TRBJ2-7,TRBD2,NA,TGCGCCAGCTCGACGGGCCGGACTAGCATCTACGAGCAGTACTTC,CASSTGRTSIYEQYF
TRBV28,TRBJ1-6,NA,NA,TGTGCCAGCAGCCGACCGTATTCACCCCTCCACTTT,CASSRPYSPLHF
TRBV28,TRBJ2-3,NA,NA,TGTGCCAGCAGTACCAGATGGGGCAGTAAAAGCACAGATACGCAGTATTTT,CASSTRWGSKSTDTQYF
TRBV2,TRBJ2-5,NA,NA,TGTGCCAGCAGGTTTGGGGTCGAAGAGACCCAGTACTTC,CASRFGVEETQYF
TRBV9,TRBJ1-3,TRBD1,NA,TGTGCCAGCAGCATTGGACAGGTTGGGTCTGGAAACACCATATATTTT,CASSIGQVGSGNTIYF
TRBV29-1,TRBJ1-1,TRBD1,NA,TGCAGCGCCAGGGGGTTGAGGGTGAACACTGAAGCTTTCTTT,CSARGLRVNTEAFF
TRBV6-5,TRBJ1-3,NA,NA,TGTGCCAGCAGTTACGTCGGGGCCTCTGGAAACACCATATATTTT,CASSYVGASGNTIYF
TRBV7-8,TRBJ1-5,NA,NA,TGTGCCAGCAGCACGGACAGATATAGCAATCAGCCCCAGCATTTT,CASSTDRYSNQPQHF